Shown below are 4 T cell receptor beta chains from a single sample sequenced in a study of beta chain features in type 1 diabetes (dated by TCRdb to the late 2010s). What the study reported, not specific to this receptor: A moderate but significant shortening of TCRB CDR3 length was observed in type 1 diabetes patients in all four CD4+ subsets.

The library relied on the immunoSEQ multiplex PCR assay. The entire isolated RNA was reverse transcribed using the High Capacity cDNA Reverse Transcription Kit, and thus expressed TCRB transcripts were sequenced. Not all clones reach the TCRdb copy of this immuneACCESS table, which keeps in-frame sequences only. Checked studies attribute under half of the gap to unresolved V genes and leave the rest unexplained. Present in this sample are around 250,000 clones, approximately 15% of which were seen just once. The leading ten clones occupy almost 0.02% of the sample. These receptors have no known antigen. Sequences were obtained from naive CD4+ T cells from blood. In the paper's terms, the cell subset or site label means: true naive CD4+ T cells. These receptors were taken from a man under 40 with type 1 diabetes.

Only a few counts were recorded for this clone. V is TRBV2 and J is TRBJ2-2; 11 positions match TRBD2. In germline, CDR1 is SNHLY, CDR2 FYNNEI. This CDR3 region has 16 residues. V shed 5 bases, J shed 6 bases, and the junction held 8 bases outside the gene matches. CDR3 in DNA: TGTGCCAGCAGTCCTCTAGCGGGGGGCGTTTCCGGGGAGCTGTTTTTT. The encoded protein is CASSPLAGGVSGELFF.

This clone showed up just a few times. V is TRBV29-1 and J is TRBJ1-1; 9 bases agree with TRBD1. CDR3 length equals 14 residues. CDR1 SQVTM and CDR2 ANQGSEA come from the germline V gene. V trimming: 7 bases; J trimming: 0 bases; junction bases outside the gene matches: 6. The CDR3: CSAGGDRVNTEAFF. In DNA form, the CDR3 reads TGCAGCGCTGGGGGGGACAGGGTGAACACTGAAGCTTTCTTT. The variable domain in full, with the rest retrieved from reference TRBV29-1 and TRBJ1-1, is SAVISQKPSRDICQRGTSLTIQCQVDSQVTMMFWYRQQPGQSLTLIATANQGSEATYESGFVIDKFPISRPNLTFSTLTVSNMSPEDSSIYLCSAGGDRVNTEAFFGQGTRLTVV.

The chain has TRBV23-1 and TRBJ1-5; possible D gene TRBD1, 5 bases. TRBV23-1 carries the ORF label, with uncertain function. The V end lost 3 bases, the J end lost 4 bases, and 16 bases lay between the germline ends. The CDR3 has 16 residues. The CDR3 DNA reads as TGCGCCAGCAGTCATTGGTGGCAGGGCCCAAATCAGCCCCAGCATTTT. Protein product: CASSHWWQGPNQPQHF.

This clone was recorded a few times. This chain joins TRBV18 and TRBJ2-5, with D hard to call. V gave up 0 bases and J gave up 2 bases, with 7 bases separating them. Germline CDR1 KGHSH, CDR2 LQKENI. There are 14 residues in the CDR3. In DNA, the CDR3 is TGTGCCAGCTCACCACCAACCAGGCAAGAGACCCAGTACTTC. Translated: CASSPPTRQETQYF.